Detailed here is one T cell receptor beta chain. Its specificity is unknown. Germline and junction disagree at one end, which may indicate a read error. The source of the sample is a study of T cells in pancreatic ductal adenocarcinoma. Study-level findings and limits: Unique clonotypes were around 7.6-fold more numerous in blood than in tumor. Mean clonality was roughly 0.1 in tumors and 0.07 to 0.075 in blood, not significantly different. Enrichment of CD45RO+ effector over naive T cells in tumors may bias clonality. The resected cohort was biased toward the minority with early-stage disease.

The CDR3 totals 16 residues. Germline V gene lookup returns CDR1 MNHNS and CDR2 SASEGT. TCRdb keeps only in-frame clones here, not all; method: immunoSEQ multiplex PCR. This table holds 25,000 to 35,000 clones, around nine tenths found once. No neoadjuvant therapy was given to the selected pancreatic ductal adenocarcinoma patients before their surgery. What was sequenced was PBMCs. V usage is TRBV6-1 and J usage is TRBJ2-3, with D possibly matching TRBD2 (6 bases). This clonotype was sampled from a human donor with pancreatic ductal adenocarcinoma. The CDR3 loop reads CAISEPGGMSTDTQYF. The DNA for the CDR3 is TGTGCCATCAGTGAACCGGGCGGGATGAGCACAGATACGCAGTATTTT.